Listed below are T cell receptor beta chains from one sample, sequenced in a study of blood T cell repertoires in COVID-19. Libraries were prepared by immunoSEQ multiplex PCR; TCRdb keeps only in-frame clonotypes and omits some of them. This table has about 69,000 clones, about four fifths appearing once. Sequences were obtained from peripheral blood. These receptors originate from a human donor in a cohort sampled during active COVID-19. The CDR3 runs from the conserved cysteine through the conserved F or W. A D gene is named only where the DNA matches it firmly. Clone size is given for some rows only: seen once, a few or many times, or a class if the clone is expanded.

>TRBJ1-5|NA|TRBV15|NA
TGTGCCACCAGCAGAGCCGAAGGACAGCGAAATCAGCCCCAGCATTTT
CATSRAEGQRNQPQHF
>TRBJ1-5|few|TRBV10-3|NA
TGTGCCATCAGTGAGGAGAACAATCAGCCCCAGCATTTT
CAISEENNQPQHF
>TRBJ2-1|NA|TRBV6-6|NA
TGTGCCAGCAGTTGGGAGGGGGGCTCCTACAATGAGCAGTTCTTC
CASSWEGGSYNEQFF
>TRBJ2-7|NA|TRBV5-4|TRBD1
TGTGCCAGCAGCCCCGGGACAGGGGGCCCCTACGAGCAGTACTTC
CASSPGTGGPYEQYF
>TRBJ2-6|few|TRBV6-5|NA
TGTGCCAGCAGTTACTCGCCAGGGCCTGGGGCCAACGTCCTGACTTTC
CASSYSPGPGANVLTF
>TRBJ1-4|NA|TRBV18|TRBD1
TGTGCCAGCTCACCACTTCCACAGGGGGCCAATGAAAAACTGTTTTTT
CASSPLPQGANEKLFF
>TRBJ2-7|few|TRBV7-9|NA
TGTGCCAGCAGCTTAGCGCTAAGTCCCTACGAGCAGTACTTC
CASSLALSPYEQYF
>TRBJ1-1|NA|TRBV19|NA
TGTGCCAGTCGAATGGGGGGGGTGAACACTGAAGCTTTCTTT
CASRMGGVNTEAFF
>TRBJ1-5|once|TRBV12-3/TRBV12-4|NA
TGTGCCAGCAGTGCGGGGGTAAATCAGCCCCAGCATTTT
CASSAGVNQPQHF
>TRBJ2-7|NA|TRBV28|NA
TGTGCCAGCAGCCGCCCGGACGGGAGTGAGCAGTACTTC
CASSRPDGSEQYF
>TRBJ2-6|NA|TRBV7-9|TRBD1
TGTGCCAGCAGGGGACAGGGGGGCTCTGGGGCCAACGTCCTGACTTTC
CASRGQGGSGANVLTF
>TRBJ2-5|NA|TRBV7-9|NA
TGTGCCAGCAGCCGGGCGCAGGGAGGGACCCAGTACTTC
CASSRAQGGTQYF
>TRBJ2-3|NA|TRBV6-5|NA
TGTGCCAGCAGTTACTCGACAGGTTCGGGGACAGATACGCAGTATTTT
CASSYSTGSGTDTQYF
>TRBJ2-1|NA|TRBV3-1/TRBV3-2|TRBD2
TGTGCCAGCAGTCAGACTAGCGGGGCATACAATGAGCAGTTCTTC
CASSQTSGAYNEQFF
>TRBJ1-1|few|TRBV29-1|TRBD1
TGCAGCGACCGGGGACAGTCGGCGAACACTGAAGCTTTCTTT
CSDRGQSANTEAFF
>TRBJ1-2|NA|TRBV6-5|TRBD1
TGTGCCAGCAGGGACAGGGGGCGTAACTATGGCTACACCTTC
CASRDRGRNYGYTF
>TRBJ2-3|NA|TRBV30|NA
TGTGCCTGGAGTACGGGTTTTAGCTCACCAGATACGCAGTATTTT
CAWSTGFSSPDTQYF
>TRBJ2-1|NA|TRBV5-1|TRBD2
TGCGCCAGCAGCCTGGGACTAGCGGACCTCTACAATGAGCAGTTCTTC
CASSLGLADLYNEQFF
>TRBJ2-1|NA|TRBV18|TRBD2
TGTGCCAGCTCACCATCGTCTAGCGGTGAGCAGTTCTTC
CASSPSSSGEQFF
>TRBJ2-7|NA|TRBV28|NA
TGTGCCAGCAGTTTCAGGCGGGTCGAGCAGTACTTC
CASSFRRVEQYF
>TRBJ2-2|NA|TRBV19|NA
TGTGCCAGTAGTCGCCTGCAGGGGACCGGGGAGCTGTTTTTT
CASSRLQGTGELFF
>TRBJ2-5|NA|TRBV27|NA
TGTGCCAGCAGTCTAGGACTCCGCCGTGGAGAGACCCAGTACTTC
CASSLGLRRGETQYF
>TRBJ1-4|NA|TRBV6-5|NA
TGTGCCAGCAGGGGGGCTGTAAATGAAAAACTGTTTTTT
CASRGAVNEKLFF
>TRBJ2-1|NA|TRBV6-4|NA
TGTGCCAGCAGCAGACAAAGCTACAATGAGCAGTTCTTC
CASSRQSYNEQFF
>TRBJ2-3|few|TRBV24-1|NA
TGTGCCACCAGTGATGCTACGGGGAGCTGGACAGATACGCAGTATTTT
CATSDATGSWTDTQYF
>TRBJ1-5|NA|TRBV19|TRBD1
TGTGCCAGTAGGGACAGGGAGGGTCAGCCCCAGCATTTT
CASRDREGQPQHF
>TRBJ2-1|NA|TRBV7-9|TRBD2
TGTGCCAGCAGCCGCACCCTAGCGGGGGGCCCCAATGAGCAGTTCTTC
CASSRTLAGGPNEQFF
>TRBJ1-4|NA|TRBV7-8|NA
TGTGCCAGCAGCTCTTACAGGGCTATTGATGAAAAACTGTTTTTT
CASSSYRAIDEKLFF
>TRBJ1-1|NA|TRBV11-2|NA
TGTGCCAGCAGCTTAGGTAGGGGAACGAACACTGAAGCTTTCTTT
CASSLGRGTNTEAFF
>TRBJ2-7|many|TRBV5-4|TRBD2
TGTGCCAGCAGCCCCGGACTAGCCGGGTACGAGCAGTACTTC
CASSPGLAGYEQYF
>TRBJ1-6|NA|TRBV19|TRBD1
TGTGCCAGTAGTATGACAGGGGGGTCACCCCTCCACTTT
CASSMTGGSPLHF